A selection of T cell receptor beta chains follows, all from one sample in a study of blood T cell repertoires in COVID-19. TCRdb keeps only in-frame clones here, not all; method: immunoSEQ multiplex PCR. Among about 220,000 clones, around 82% were seen once, and the ten largest hold around 3.1%. Sequencing was carried out using peripheral blood. These receptors originate from a woman younger than 45 who had recovered from COVID-19. The CDR3 runs from the conserved cysteine through the conserved F or W. D genes are given only for firm matches. Expanded clones are given a class, and other clones once, few, many or no size at all.

TRBV2	-	TRBJ2-7	TRBD2	TGTGCCAGCTGTGGACTAGCGGGCGCCTACGAGCAGTACTTC	CASCGLAGAYEQYF
TRBV18	-	TRBJ2-5	TRBD1	TGTGCCAGCTCAGCGACAGGGGGTCGGGAGACCCAGTACTTC	CASSATGGRETQYF
TRBV18	once	TRBJ1-6	TRBD1	TGTGCCAGCTCCCAGGGGGCAGGAAATTCACCCCTCCACTTT	CASSQGAGNSPLHF
TRBV6-5	-	TRBJ2-5	-	TGTGCCAGCTTTTTTCCCTTCGGGGAGACCCAGTACTTC	CASFFPFGETQYF
TRBV5-4	-	TRBJ2-5	TRBD1	TGTGCCAGCAGCAAGGCTTCGGGACAGGGCCAAGAGACCCAGTACTTC	CASSKASGQGQETQYF
TRBV7-2	once	TRBJ2-4	-	TGTGCCAGCAGCTTAGGACTAGAAGCGGACATTCAGTACTTC	CASSLGLEADIQYF
TRBV10-1	-	TRBJ2-5	TRBD1	TGCGCCAGCAGTGAACTGACAGGGAATCTTCACGAAGAGACCCAGTACTTC	CASSELTGNLHEETQYF
TRBV9	-	TRBJ1-5	TRBD1	TGTGCCAGCAGCGCTGGGGGACAGGGCAATCAGCCCCAGCATTTT	CASSAGGQGNQPQHF
TRBV5-1	-	TRBJ2-1	TRBD2	TGCGCCAGCAGCTTGGCAGCGGGGGGCAGGGATGAGCAGTTCTTC	CASSLAAGGRDEQFF
TRBV5-1	once	TRBJ2-3	TRBD2	TGCGCCAGCAGCTTGACCGGGACTAAGACAGATACGCAGTATTTT	CASSLTGTKTDTQYF
TRBV30	-	TRBJ2-7	-	TGTGCCTGGCAGTTAGGAGGGTACGAGCAGTACTTC	CAWQLGGYEQYF
TRBV28	-	TRBJ2-1	-	TGTGCCACTTCGGAGGACAGCTCCTACAATGAGCAGTTCTTC	CATSEDSSYNEQFF
TRBV7-3	-	TRBJ2-1	-	TGTGCCAGCAGCCCGACGGGCGGGAAGTCCACCTACAATGAGCAGTTCTTC	CASSPTGGKSTYNEQFF
TRBV5-6	-	TRBJ2-7	-	TGTGCCAGCAGCTTGTATAAGAGCGAGCAGTACTTC	CASSLYKSEQYF
TRBV7-2	-	TRBJ2-7	TRBD2	TGTGCCAGCAGCTTGGGGACTAGCGGGAGAAGAGGCGAGCAGTACTTC	CASSLGTSGRRGEQYF
TRBV19	-	TRBJ2-7	-	TGTGCCAGTACCGACTACCGGGACATTTCCTTC	CASTDYRDISF
TRBV11-2	-	TRBJ2-2	-	TGTGCCAGCAATTTTAGAAGAACTACCGGGGAGCTGTTTTTT	CASNFRRTTGELFF
TRBV7-3	-	TRBJ2-3	TRBD2	TGTGCCAGCAGCTTACTAGCGGGAGATACGCAGTATTTT	CASSLLAGDTQYF
TRBV5-1	-	TRBJ1-2	-	TGCGCCAGCAGCTTGGCCGCGGAGGGGTTGGGTGGCTACACCTTC	CASSLAAEGLGGYTF
TRBV24-1	-	TRBJ1-2	TRBD1	TGTGCCACCAGTGACGGACAGGGTGGCTATGGCTACACCTTC	CATSDGQGGYGYTF
TRBV5-1	-	TRBJ2-3	-	TGCGCCAGCAGCTTCCTTGCGAGTAGCACAGATACGCAGTATTTT	CASSFLASSTDTQYF
TRBV5-1	-	TRBJ2-1	TRBD2	TGCGCCAGCAGCTTGCAAGCGGGGGGTTCCTACAATGAGCAGTTCTTC	CASSLQAGGSYNEQFF
TRBV27	-	TRBJ1-4	TRBD1	TGTGCCAGCAGTCGTCAACAGGGGGGTAGTGAAAAACTGTTTTTT	CASSRQQGGSEKLFF
TRBV9	-	TRBJ2-1	TRBD2	TGTGCCAGCAGCAGGACTAGCGGGAGCGGTTATGCGGGTGAGCAGTTCTTC	CASSRTSGSGYAGEQFF
TRBV6-1	few	TRBJ1-1	-	TGTGCCAGCAGTGACCCTCTATTGAGGCAGCAAAAGGTTTTCTTT	CASSDPLLRQQKVFF
TRBV11-1	-	TRBJ2-7	TRBD1	TGTGCCAGCAGCCTCGGGACAGGAACCTACGAGCAGTACTTC	CASSLGTGTYEQYF
TRBV5-4	-	TRBJ2-3	TRBD2	TGTGCCAGCAGCCCTTTCAAAGCGGGGAGCACAGATACGCAGTATTTT	CASSPFKAGSTDTQYF
TRBV5-1	once	TRBJ2-5	TRBD1	TGCGCCAGCAGCCCTACTGGACAGGGGAGAGAGACCCAGTACTTC	CASSPTGQGRETQYF
TRBV2	-	TRBJ2-1	-	TGTGCCAGCACCTCCCCCCAGCAGTTCTTC	CASTSPQQFF
TRBV29-1	-	TRBJ2-3	-	TGCAGCGTTTTACTTCTGAGCACAGATACGCAGTATTTT	CSVLLLSTDTQYF
TRBV6-5	-	TRBJ2-7	-	TGTGCCAGCAGTTACAACAGGGAAGGTTACGAGCAGTACTTC	CASSYNREGYEQYF
TRBV2	-	TRBJ2-1	-	TGTGCCAGCAGTCCAGGTCAGGGGATAAATGAGCAGTTCTTC	CASSPGQGINEQFF
TRBV7-3	-	TRBJ2-2	TRBD1	TGTGCCAGCAGCCCCAGGACAGGGGGCGCGGGAATGGCCGGGGAGCTGTTTTTT	CASSPRTGGAGMAGELFF
TRBV2	few	TRBJ1-5	-	TGTGCCAGCAAGACAGGATATAGCAATCAGCCCCAGCATTTT	CASKTGYSNQPQHF
TRBV9	-	TRBJ1-1	TRBD1	TGTGCCAGCAGCGTAGGAAGGGGGCCTCACACTGAAGCTTTCTTT	CASSVGRGPHTEAFF
TRBV7-2	-	TRBJ1-2	-	TGTGCCAGCAGCTCAGGCCACAGGGCGCATGGCTACACCTTC	CASSSGHRAHGYTF
TRBV30	-	TRBJ2-5	-	TGTGCCTGGAGCGTCGACGGAGGGATAGAGACCCAGTACTTC	CAWSVDGGIETQYF
TRBV9	-	TRBJ2-1	-	TGTGCCAGCAGCGTAGACGGGGAGCAGTTCTTC	CASSVDGEQFF
TRBV6-5	-	TRBJ2-6	-	TGTGCCAGCAGTTACCTCATTACGGCTGGGGCCAACGTCCTGACTTTC	CASSYLITAGANVLTF
TRBV28	-	TRBJ2-6	-	TGTGCCAGCAGTTTAGCCAGGGCTGGGGCCAACGTCCTGACTTTC	CASSLARAGANVLTF
TRBV6-5	-	TRBJ2-1	TRBD1	TGTGCCAGCAGAACGGGGACAGCTAACTACAATGAGCAGTTCTTC	CASRTGTANYNEQFF
TRBV6-1	once	TRBJ1-2	TRBD1	TGTGCCAGCAGTGAACCGGGACAGGGATCTTACTATGGCTACACCTTC	CASSEPGQGSYYGYTF
TRBV28	-	TRBJ1-2	-	TGTGCCAGCAGTTTAGCGGGCAAGCACTATGGCTACACCTTC	CASSLAGKHYGYTF
TRBV7-9	few	TRBJ1-1	-	TGTGCCAGCAGCTTACCCCAGGGGAACACTGAAGCTTTCTTT	CASSLPQGNTEAFF
TRBV5-5	few	TRBJ2-3	TRBD1	TGTGCCAGCCTGGACAGGGGCCTTGCAGATACGCAGTATTTT	CASLDRGLADTQYF
TRBV4-1	-	TRBJ1-3	-	TGCGCCAGCAGTCGGGGTGCTGGAAACACCATATATTTT	CASSRGAGNTIYF
TRBV4-1	-	TRBJ2-7	TRBD2	TGCGCCAGCAGCCAGATACTAGCGGGAGCTAGGTACGAGCAGTACTTC	CASSQILAGARYEQYF
TRBV6-6	-	TRBJ2-7	-	TGTGCCAGCAGCCCCTCGGAGGGCTACGAGCAGTACTTC	CASSPSEGYEQYF
TRBV28	-	TRBJ2-1	TRBD1	TGTGCCAGCAGTCAAGACAGGGACACCTACAATGAGCAGTTCTTC	CASSQDRDTYNEQFF
TRBV12-3/TRBV12-4	-	TRBJ2-1	-	TGTGCCAGCAGTTTGACGAGAGGGGAGCAGTTCTTC	CASSLTRGEQFF
TRBV5-1	-	TRBJ2-1	TRBD2	TGCGCCAGCAGCTCGGGGACTAGCGGGGCCTACAATGAGCAGTTCTTC	CASSSGTSGAYNEQFF
TRBV12-5	-	TRBJ1-2	-	TGTGCTAGTGGTTTGGTAGTCTCAGGGGACGGCTACACCTTC	CASGLVVSGDGYTF
TRBV5-1	-	TRBJ2-1	TRBD1	TGCGCCAGCACCACGTGGGACAGCAATGAGCAGTTCTTC	CASTTWDSNEQFF
TRBV5-1	-	TRBJ2-2	-	TGCGCCAGCAGCTTGGGGTCGAGGGCCGGGGAGCTGTTTTTT	CASSLGSRAGELFF
TRBV27	-	TRBJ2-7	TRBD2	TGTGCCAGCGTGCCGGCTAGCGGGAGGAACGAGCAGTACTTC	CASVPASGRNEQYF